The TCR beta chain described here comes from a study of early T cells in non-severe SARS-CoV-2 infection. Individual cDNA molecules were tagged with unique molecular identifiers. In TCRdb, the 5' RACE reads were re-called with MiXCR into one record per CDR3 protein. The sample records fewer than 50,000 distinct CDR3 sequences, roughly 6% being singletons. Study conclusions and caveats: VDJdb matches were skewed toward anti-spike CD8 T cell responses.

Ten or more counts support this clonotype. Its antigen is unidentified. V shed 3 bases, J shed 7 bases, and the junction held 7 bases outside the gene matches. Germline CDR1 is MRHNA and CDR2 is SNTAGT. This CDR3 spans 14 amino acids. The chain carries TRBV6-4 and TRBJ1-1; TRBD1 agrees at 8 bases. The sequenced sample was whole blood. The receptor comes from an adult who was a healthcare worker with PCR-confirmed SARS-CoV-2 infection or an uninfected control (not recorded which). The CDR3 region has the DNA TGTGCCAGCAGTGAATCAGGGGGCGCGGGTGAAGCTTTCTTT. It specifies CASSESGGAGEAFF.